This T cell receptor beta chain was sequenced during a study of molecular identifiers for immune sequencing clone quantification. Whole-study results and caveats: Clones that had above 20 RNA copies took up over 99% of effector molecules but under 1% in naive cells. Sizes of highly expanded clones could be underestimated through identical TCRs sharing a barcode.

Based on a CD8+CD4-CCR7+CD45RA+ profile, naive CD8 T cells were sorted. With V trimmed by 5 bases and J by 4 bases, 12 bases remained unmatched. This CDR3 has 15 residues. Per the germline V gene, CDR1 is SQVTM and CDR2 is ANQGSEA. Via MiXCR, TCRdb re-called the PCR reads, giving one row per CDR3 protein. The sample comprises 97,000 or so distinct CDR3 sequences, about 24% of which are singletons, and 0.94% rests with the top ten. With respect to this clonotype: Its antigen remains unidentified.

This TCR derives from a human donor in good health. Some libraries in this study had Jurkat cell RNA spiked in. Sequencing was performed on naive CD8+ T cells from blood, with Jurkat cell RNA spiked in. Described subset: FACS-sorted CD8+CD4-CCR7+CD45RA+ naive T cells. The chain is built from TRBV29-1 and TRBJ2-5, with 8 bases identical to TRBD1. The CDR3 reads CSVPVPGTGGETQYF. In DNA form, the CDR3 reads TGCAGCGTTCCTGTACCCGGGACAGGAGGAGAGACCCAGTACTTC.